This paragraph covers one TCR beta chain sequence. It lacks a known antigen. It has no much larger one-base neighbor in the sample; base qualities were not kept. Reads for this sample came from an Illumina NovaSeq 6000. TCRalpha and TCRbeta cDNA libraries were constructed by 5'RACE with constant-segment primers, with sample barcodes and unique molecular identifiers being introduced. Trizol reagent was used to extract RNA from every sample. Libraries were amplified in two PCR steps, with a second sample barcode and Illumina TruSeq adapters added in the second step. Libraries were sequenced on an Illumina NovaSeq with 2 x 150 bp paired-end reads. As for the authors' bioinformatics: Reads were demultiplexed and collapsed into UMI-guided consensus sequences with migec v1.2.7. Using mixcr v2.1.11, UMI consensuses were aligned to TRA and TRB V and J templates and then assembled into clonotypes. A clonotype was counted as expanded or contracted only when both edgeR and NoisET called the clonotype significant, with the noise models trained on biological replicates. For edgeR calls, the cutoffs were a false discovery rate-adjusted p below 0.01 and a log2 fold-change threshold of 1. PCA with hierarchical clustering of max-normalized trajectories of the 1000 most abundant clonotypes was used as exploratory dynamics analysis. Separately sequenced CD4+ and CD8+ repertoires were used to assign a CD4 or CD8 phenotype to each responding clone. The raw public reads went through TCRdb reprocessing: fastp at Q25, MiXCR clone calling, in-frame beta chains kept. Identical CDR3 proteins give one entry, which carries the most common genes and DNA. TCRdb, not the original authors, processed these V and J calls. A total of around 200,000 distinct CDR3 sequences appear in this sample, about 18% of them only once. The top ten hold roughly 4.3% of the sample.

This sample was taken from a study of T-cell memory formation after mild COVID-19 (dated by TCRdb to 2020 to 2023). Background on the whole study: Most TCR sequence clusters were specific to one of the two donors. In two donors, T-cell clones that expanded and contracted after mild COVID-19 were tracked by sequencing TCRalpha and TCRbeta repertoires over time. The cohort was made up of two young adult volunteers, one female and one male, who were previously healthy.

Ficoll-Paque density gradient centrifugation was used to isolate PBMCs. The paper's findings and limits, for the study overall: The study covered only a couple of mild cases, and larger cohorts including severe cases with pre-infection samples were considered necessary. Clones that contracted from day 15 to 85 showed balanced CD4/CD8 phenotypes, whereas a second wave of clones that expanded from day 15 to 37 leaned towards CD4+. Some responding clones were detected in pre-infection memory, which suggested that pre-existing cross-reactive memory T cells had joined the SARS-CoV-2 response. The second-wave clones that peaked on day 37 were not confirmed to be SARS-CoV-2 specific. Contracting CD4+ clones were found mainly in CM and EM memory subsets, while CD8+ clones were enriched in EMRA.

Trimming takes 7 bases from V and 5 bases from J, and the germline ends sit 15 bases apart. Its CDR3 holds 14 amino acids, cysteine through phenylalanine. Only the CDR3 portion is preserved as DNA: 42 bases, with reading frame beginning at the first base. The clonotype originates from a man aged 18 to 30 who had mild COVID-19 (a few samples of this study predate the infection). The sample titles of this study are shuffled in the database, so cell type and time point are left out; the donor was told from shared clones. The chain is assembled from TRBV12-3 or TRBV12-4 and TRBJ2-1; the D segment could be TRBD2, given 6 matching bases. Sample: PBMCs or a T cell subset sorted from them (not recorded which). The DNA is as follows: TGTGCCAGCACCCCACTAGCAATAAACAATGAGCAGTTCTTC. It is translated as CASTPLAINNEQFF.